This TCR beta chain appears in the sequencing data of a study of T cell responses to AZD1222 COVID-19 vaccine. Germline V gene lookup returns CDR1 SGHRS and CDR2 YFSETQ. V dropped 4 bases and J dropped 5 bases, with 15 bases sitting between them. This CDR3 comprises 14 residues. Notes on this clone: This CDR3 is also generated by other DNA sequences in the sample.

This table comes from immunoSEQ multiplex PCR, and its TCRdb copy is limited to in-frame clones, with some not included. Found here are approximately 100,000 clones, roughly 90% of them singletons; the top ten hold roughly 1.1%. The source material was peripheral blood, sampled on day 0 of AZD1222 vaccination. This TCR was recovered from an adult in good health. V gene TRBV5-1 combines with J gene TRBJ2-5; D possibly uses TRBD1 or TRBD2 (5 bases each). CDR3 amino acids: CASSPGQGRETQYF. DNA of the CDR3: TGCGCCAGCAGCCCGGGCCAGGGACGTGAGACCCAGTACTTC.